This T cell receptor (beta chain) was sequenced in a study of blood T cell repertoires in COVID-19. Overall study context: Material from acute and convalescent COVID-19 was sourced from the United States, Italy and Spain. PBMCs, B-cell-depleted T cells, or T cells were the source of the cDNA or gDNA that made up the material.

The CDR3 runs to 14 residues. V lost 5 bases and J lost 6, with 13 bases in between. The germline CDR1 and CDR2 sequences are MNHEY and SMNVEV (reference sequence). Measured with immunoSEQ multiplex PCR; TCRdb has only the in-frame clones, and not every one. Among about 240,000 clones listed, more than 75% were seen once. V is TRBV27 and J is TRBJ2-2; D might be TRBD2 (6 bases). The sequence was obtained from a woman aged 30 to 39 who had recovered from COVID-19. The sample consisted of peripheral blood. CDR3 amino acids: CASSPLAGSGELFF. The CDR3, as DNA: TGTGCCAGCAGTCCCCTGGCGGGGTCCGGGGAGCTGTTTTTT.